Listed here is a single T cell receptor (beta chain). Antigen specificity is unknown. Every bit of the isolated RNA underwent reverse transcription, so sequencing read expressed TCRB transcripts. Using immunoSEQ multiplex PCR, the repertoire was profiled, and TCRdb retains in-frame clones only, with some absent. The table lists about 40,000 clones, 49% of them singletons, with roughly 0.7% in the top ten. These data originate in a study of beta chain features in type 1 diabetes. Study-level results: When Type 1 diabetes patients were examined, their TCRB CDR3s proved moderately but significantly shorter in all four CD4+ subsets.

This clonotype originated in a woman younger than 30 in good health. The sample comprised central memory CD4+ T cells from blood.

The CDR3: CASSLRPGGKVNTEAFF. The CDR3 bases are TGTGCCAGCAGCTTAAGACCGGGGGGCAAGGTGAACACTGAAGCTTTCTTT. V and J are TRBV7-3 and TRBJ1-1, with D possibly matching TRBD1 (6 bases). Germline V gene lookup returns CDR1 SGHTA and CDR2 FQGTGA. V was pared by 1 base and J by 0 bases, with 15 bases between. The CDR3 consists of 17 residues.